This T cell receptor beta chain was captured by sequencing in a study of human T cells and chemical hapten exposure. Study outcomes and limitations: Higher patch test scores went with higher counts of PT1 expanded TCRs.

Concerning this clonotype: Its antigen is undetermined. A much bigger clone sits one base away, suggesting this may be a read error.

Each cDNA molecule in the library carried unique molecular identifiers. Using its own MiXCR run on the RACE reads, TCRdb lists one record per CDR3 protein. The sample has about 140,000 distinct CDR3 sequences; around 11% are singletons. CDR3 size: 14 residues. Regarding time point: patch test 2, 6 weeks after DPC sensitization. Documented treatment: therapeutic diphenylcyclopropenone sensitization with weekly scalp DPC. The specimen comprised whole blood, sampled in connection with sensitization to the hapten diphenylcyclopropenone (DPC). This receptor was taken from a woman in her fifties or sixties with alopecia areata. Some clones in this sample may be carry-over from other donors' samples. The chain has TRBV12-3 or TRBV12-4 and TRBJ2-1; 10 bases match TRBD2. The DNA for the CDR3 is TGTGTCAGCAGCTTGTGGACTAGCGGTAATGAGCAGTTCTTC. Protein sequence: CVSSLWTSGNEQFF.